This is a list of T cell receptor beta chains from one sample in a study of response to subunit inactivated influenza vaccine. Each CDR3 protein is one row after TCRdb ran MiXCR on the RT-PCR reads. The data show around 790,000 distinct CDR3 sequences, 20% to 25% seen once. Here the sequenced sample was PBMCs from blood, taken 5 to 6 days after vaccination. The origin of the receptors is a man aged 45 to 65 who received an inactivated influenza vaccine. CDR3s include the opening cysteine and the closing phenylalanine or tryptophan. D genes are given only for firm matches. Size is omitted from some rows. Given values are once, few, many or a class for expanded clones.

NA,TRBV7-9,NA,TRBJ2-3,CASTGGPRTDTQYF,TGTGCCAGCACCGGCGGGCCGCGAACAGATACGCAGTATTTT
NA,TRBV5-1,many,TRBJ2-2,CASGSATGKANTGELFF,TGCGCCAGCGGATCCGCGACAGGAAAAGCGAACACCGGGGAGCTGTTTTTT
TRBD2,TRBV20-1,NA,TRBJ2-5,CSATGTSGREETQYF,TGCAGTGCTACCGGGACTAGCGGGAGGGAAGAGACCCAGTACTTC
NA,TRBV5-1,few,TRBJ2-7,CASSPEQAFSYEQYF,TGCGCCAGCAGCCCAGAACAGGCCTTCTCCTACGAGCAGTACTTC
NA,TRBV29-1,few,TRBJ2-7,CSVLVRGRYEQYF,TGCAGCGTACTCGTCAGGGGGAGGTACGAGCAGTACTTC
NA,TRBV20-1,NA,TRBJ1-6,CSAPDAGVASPLHF,TGCAGTGCTCCCGACGCAGGGGTGGCTTCACCCCTCCACTTT
TRBD1,TRBV27,NA,TRBJ1-2,CASSLFGTGNGYTF,TGTGCCAGCAGTTTATTTGGGACAGGGAATGGCTACACCTTC
NA,TRBV4-1,NA,TRBJ2-6,CASSSVRKGVPSGANVLTF,TGCGCCAGCAGCTCAGTCCGTAAGGGGGTACCCTCTGGGGCCAACGTCCTGACTTTC
TRBD1,TRBV7-3,few,TRBJ2-3,CASSQGQDTDTQYF,TGTGCCAGCAGCCAAGGACAGGACACAGATACGCAGTATTTT
NA,TRBV12-3/TRBV12-4,few,TRBJ2-1,CASTAGQGYYNEQFF,TGTGCCAGCACCGCCGGGCAGGGATACTACAATGAGCAGTTCTTC
TRBD1,TRBV5-1,NA,TRBJ2-5,CASSLEQGIKTQYF,TGCGCCAGCAGCTTGGAACAGGGGATCAAGACCCAGTACTTC
NA,TRBV5-1,few,TRBJ2-2,CASSPTRQNTGELFF,TGCGCCAGCAGCCCTACCCGGCAGAACACCGGGGAGCTGTTTTTT
NA,TRBV9,NA,TRBJ2-1,CASSVRWGSSYNEQFF,TGTGCCAGCAGCGTTCGTTGGGGGTCCTCCTACAATGAGCAGTTCTTC
TRBD2,TRBV6-2/TRBV6-3,NA,TRBJ2-1,CASRTSGRAGEQFF,TGTGCCAGCAGAACTAGCGGGAGGGCCGGTGAGCAGTTCTTC
TRBD1,TRBV19,NA,TRBJ2-6,CASRHGQVAGANVLTF,TGTGCCAGTAGGCATGGACAGGTGGCCGGGGCCAACGTCCTGACTTTC
NA,TRBV12-3/TRBV12-4,many,TRBJ1-1,CASSSGPEAFF,TGTGCCAGCAGTTCCGGCCCTGAAGCTTTCTTT
NA,TRBV6-2/TRBV6-3,NA,TRBJ1-5,CASSYLMGRQPQHF,TGTGCCAGCAGTTACCTTATGGGACGCCAGCCCCAGCATTTT
NA,TRBV20-1,NA,TRBJ1-5,CSAPDRSNQPQHF,TGCAGTGCCCCTGACAGAAGCAATCAGCCCCAGCATTTT
TRBD1,TRBV4-1,few,TRBJ1-2,CASSQAPGGNYGYTF,TGCGCCAGCAGCCAAGCTCCAGGGGGCAACTATGGCTACACCTTC
TRBD1,TRBV4-2,NA,TRBJ1-6,CASSHGDREAPLHF,TGTGCCAGCAGCCACGGGGACAGGGAGGCACCCCTCCACTTT
NA,TRBV10-3,NA,TRBJ1-6,CAISGTSNGVRSPLHF,TGTGCCATCAGTGGGACATCTAATGGGGTTCGTTCACCCCTCCACTTT
NA,TRBV3-1,NA,TRBJ2-1,CASSQDGRGVDEQFF,TGTGCCAGCAGCCAAGATGGGAGAGGGGTCGATGAGCAGTTCTTC
NA,TRBV20-1,NA,TRBJ2-1,CSAKLNFGGEQFF,TGCAGTGCTAAACTGAACTTCGGGGGCGAGCAGTTCTTC
NA,TRBV20-1,many,TRBJ2-2,CSASPRGPAGELFF,TGCAGTGCTAGCCCGCGGGGGCCGGCTGGGGAGCTGTTTTTT
TRBD1,TRBV20-1,few,TRBJ2-7,CSARGWGDRSSYEQYF,TGCAGTGCGAGGGGGTGGGGGGACAGGAGCTCCTACGAGCAGTACTTC
NA,TRBV5-1,many,TRBJ1-2,CASSPGTSNYGYTF,TGCGCCAGCAGCCCCGGGACCTCTAACTATGGCTACACCTTC
NA,TRBV20-1,NA,TRBJ2-1,CSAMFGASIRNEQFF,TGCAGTGCTATGTTTGGGGCTAGTATCCGGAATGAGCAGTTCTTC
TRBD1,TRBV10-3,NA,TRBJ2-3,CAISHPTGDSGTDTQYF,TGTGCCATCAGTCACCCGACAGGGGACAGTGGCACAGATACGCAGTATTTT
NA,TRBV5-1,NA,TRBJ1-1,CASSVGSDTEAFF,TGCGCCAGCAGCGTTGGGTCCGACACTGAAGCTTTCTTT
TRBD1,TRBV5-1,NA,TRBJ2-3,CASSLGGQASTDTQYF,TGCGCCAGCAGCTTGGGGGGACAGGCTAGCACAGATACGCAGTATTTT
NA,TRBV20-1,many,TRBJ2-7,CSARRDLSSEQYF,TGCAGCGCGCGCCGGGACTTATCTTCCGAGCAGTACTTC
NA,TRBV12-3/TRBV12-4,many,TRBJ2-7,CASSLAGWHAYEQYF,TGTGCCAGCAGTTTAGCGGGTTGGCACGCCTACGAGCAGTACTTC
NA,TRBV3-1,NA,TRBJ2-6,CASSRPLIGANVLTF,TGTGCCAGCAGCCGACCCCTGATAGGGGCCAACGTCCTGACTTTC
NA,TRBV5-6,NA,TRBJ1-2,CASSPRVTTGYTF,TGTGCCAGCAGCCCGCGAGTCACTACTGGCTACACCTTC
TRBD1,TRBV7-2,NA,TRBJ2-7,CASSLYLGTGDAYEQYF,TGTGCCAGCAGCTTATACCTGGGGACAGGGGATGCCTACGAGCAGTACTTC
NA,TRBV7-8,NA,TRBJ2-7,CASSLPDGSYEQYF,TGTGCCAGCAGCTTACCAGATGGCTCCTACGAGCAGTACTTC
NA,TRBV20-1,NA,TRBJ1-2,CSPKGGNYGYTF,TGCAGCCCTAAGGGGGGGAACTATGGCTACACCTTC
NA,TRBV15,few,TRBJ2-1,CATSRDLGDINEQFF,TGTGCCACCAGCAGAGATTTGGGGGATATTAATGAGCAGTTCTTC
NA,TRBV7-2,many,TRBJ2-7,CATRGGARYEQYF,TGTGCCACAAGGGGCGGGGCCCGCTACGAGCAGTACTTC
TRBD2,TRBV10-2,NA,TRBJ2-1,CASRRLAGPSYNEQFF,TGCGCCAGCAGACGACTAGCGGGGCCCTCCTACAATGAGCAGTTCTTC
NA,TRBV29-1,NA,TRBJ1-5,CSVAGTRNQPQHF,TGCAGCGTTGCCGGGACAAGGAATCAGCCCCAGCATTTT
TRBD1,TRBV13,many,TRBJ2-5,CASSLRQGRETQYF,TGTGCCAGCAGCCTCAGACAGGGACGGGAGACCCAGTACTTC
TRBD1,TRBV20-1,NA,TRBJ1-5,CSAIPGGANQPQHF,TGCAGTGCTATCCCAGGGGGCGCCAATCAGCCCCAGCATTTT
TRBD1,TRBV29-1,few,TRBJ1-2,CSAPDRASYGYTF,TGCAGCGCTCCGGACAGGGCGAGCTATGGCTACACCTTC
NA,TRBV7-2,many,TRBJ2-5,CASSFGGTHEETQYF,TGTGCCAGCAGCTTTGGGGGAACCCACGAAGAGACCCAGTACTTC
NA,TRBV6-2/TRBV6-3,NA,TRBJ2-7,CASSRQVISYEQYF,TGTGCCAGCAGTCGACAGGTGATTTCCTACGAGCAGTACTTC
NA,TRBV5-1,NA,TRBJ1-4,CSSQRAESEKLFF,TGCTCCAGCCAGCGTGCCGAGTCGGAAAAACTGTTTTTT
NA,TRBV15,few,TRBJ2-2,CATSRFNSPGGRELFF,TGTGCCACCAGCAGATTTAATTCCCCCGGTGGAAGGGAGCTGTTTTTT
NA,TRBV24-1,NA,TRBJ2-1,CATSDPLAGSSYNEQFF,TGTGCCACCAGTGACCCCCTTGCGGGAAGCTCCTACAATGAGCAGTTCTTC
NA,TRBV20-1,NA,TRBJ2-1,CSARPPDRYNEQFF,TGCAGTGCTAGACCCCCCGACCGGTACAATGAGCAGTTCTTC
NA,TRBV12-3/TRBV12-4,few,TRBJ2-2,CASSLDPGELFF,TGTGCCAGCAGTCTGGACCCCGGGGAGCTGTTTTTT
NA,TRBV3-1,NA,TRBJ1-1,CASSQPDTEAFF,TGTGCCAGCAGCCAGCCCGACACTGAAGCTTTCTTT
NA,TRBV20-1,many,TRBJ2-1,CSASYEQFF,TGCAGTGCATCTTACGAGCAGTTCTTC
NA,TRBV10-2,few,TRBJ2-1,CASATGSSYNEQFF,TGCGCCAGCGCTACAGGGAGCTCCTACAATGAGCAGTTCTTC
NA,TRBV4-2,many,TRBJ2-1,CASSQDRRTYNEQFF,TGTGCCAGCAGCCAAGATCGTAGGACCTACAATGAGCAGTTCTTC
TRBD2,TRBV5-1,NA,TRBJ2-5,CASRPTSGETQYF,TGCGCCAGCAGACCTACTAGCGGAGAGACCCAGTACTTC
NA,TRBV6-2/TRBV6-3,NA,TRBJ2-7,CASSYSWAESYEQYF,TGTGCCAGCAGTTACTCGTGGGCGGAATCCTACGAGCAGTACTTC
TRBD1,TRBV7-2,NA,TRBJ1-1,CASSLSGQPNTEAFF,TGTGCCAGCAGCCTCTCGGGACAGCCGAACACTGAAGCTTTCTTT
NA,TRBV7-9,NA,TRBJ2-1,CASSEGVSSYNEQFF,TGTGCCAGCAGCGAAGGGGTCAGCTCCTACAATGAGCAGTTCTTC